This passage covers 5 T cell receptor beta chains from one sample sequenced in a study of blood T cells in healthy people across ages. Primers used in a second PCR of roughly 6 to 11 cycles were a sample-barcoded 5' primer and a J-beta primer mix. TCRdb called the 5' RACE reads again in MiXCR, with one record for every CDR3 protein. The data contain approximately 850,000 distinct CDR3 sequences, around 45% of them singletons. Sequences were obtained from blood. The receptors shown here come from a man between 60 and 75 years old in good health.

This clonotype was seen a single time. Compared with germline, one end of the junction differs, possibly owing to a read error. This chain joins TRBV29-1 and TRBJ1-4; D is unresolved. The CDR3 consists of 17 residues. Germline CDR1 is SQVTM and CDR2 is ANQGSEA. CDR3 residues: CSVEDRQPGTANEELFF. The CDR3 bases are TGCAGCGTTGAAGATCGGCAGCCGGGCACGGCTAATGAAGAACTGTTTTTT.

This clonotype was detected a few times. The chain uses TRBV12-3 or TRBV12-4 and TRBJ1-4; D unresolved. V lost 6 bases, J lost 8 bases, and 16 bases lay in between. CDR3 length equals 14 residues. As DNA, the CDR3 is TGTGCCAGCAGGACTGGAGACGTGGGGGAAAAACTGTTTTTT. Residues: CASRTGDVGEKLFF.

This clonotype appeared once. The V and J genes are TRBV20-1 and TRBJ2-4; D gene unclear. The V gene's germline CDR1 is DFQATT and CDR2 SNEGSKA (reference sequence). CDR3 length: 14 residues. The CDR3 DNA is TGCGGAATTGAACACTTCCTAGCCAAAAACATTCAGTACTTC. Translating gives CGIEHFLAKNIQYF.

Remarks on this clonotype: Sequence at one end of the junction differs from germline and may be a read error. The chain employs TRBV5-8 and TRBJ2-7, with 10 bases identical to TRBD1. CDR3 length: 18 amino acids. Germline V gives CDR1 SGHTS, CDR2 YDEGEE. CDR3 DNA sequence: TGTGCCAGCAGCTCTTGGGACAGGGGTACGGGGCTATCCTCCGAGCAGTACTTC. This gives the protein CASSSWDRGTGLSSEQYF.

This rearrangement joins TRBV11-3 to TRBJ2-3, with D possibly called TRBD1 or TRBD2 (5 bases each). CDR1 and CDR2 (germline): SGHNT, YENEEA. The V gene lost 1 base and the J gene lost 5 bases, with 16 bases spanning the gap. This CDR3 has 16 amino acids. CDR3 DNA sequence: TGTGCCAGCAGCTTAGTAGAGGGGTCTCCCATAGATACGCAGTATTTT. The encoded protein is CASSLVEGSPIDTQYF. Variable domain in full (rest from reference TRBV11-3 and TRBJ2-3): EAGVVQSPRYKIIEKKQPVAFWCNPISGHNTLYWYLQNLGQGPELLIRYENEEAVDDSQLPKDRFSAERLKGVDSTLKIQPAELGDSAVYLCASSLVEGSPIDTQYFGPGTRLTVL.